This T cell receptor (beta chain) was profiled in a study of graft-versus-host responses after intestinal transplantation. Turning to this clone: What it binds is not known.

Produced via immunoSEQ multiplex PCR; TCRdb's table is partial and in-frame only. The table lists about 98,000 clones, under 85% of them singletons. The CDR3 sequence is 16 residues long. V dropped 4 bases and J dropped 2 bases, with 18 bases sitting between them. Germline values: CDR1 WSHSY, CDR2 SAAADI. This specimen consisted of unstimulated CD8+ T cells sorted from spleen or lymph node cells, obtained before intestinal transplant. This clonotype originated in a human donor who received an intestinal transplant. This chain uses TRBV10-2 with TRBJ2-7, with D tentatively TRBD2 (6 bases). The chain's CDR3 is CASSGNRDSETYEQYF. CDR3 sequence (DNA): TGCGCCAGCAGTGGTAACCGGGACTCCGAGACCTACGAGCAGTACTTC.